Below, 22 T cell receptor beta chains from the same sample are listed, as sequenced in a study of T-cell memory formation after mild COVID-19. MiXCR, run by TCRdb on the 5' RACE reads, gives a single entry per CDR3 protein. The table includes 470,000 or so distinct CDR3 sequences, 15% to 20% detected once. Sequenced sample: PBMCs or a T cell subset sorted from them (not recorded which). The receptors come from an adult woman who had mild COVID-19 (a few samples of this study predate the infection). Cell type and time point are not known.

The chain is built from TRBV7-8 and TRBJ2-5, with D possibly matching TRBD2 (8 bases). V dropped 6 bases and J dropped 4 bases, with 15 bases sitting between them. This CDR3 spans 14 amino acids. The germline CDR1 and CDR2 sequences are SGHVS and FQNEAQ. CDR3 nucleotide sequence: TGTGCCAGCAGACGGGAGGGGGCGGGAGAGACCCAGTACTTC. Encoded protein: CASRREGAGETQYF.

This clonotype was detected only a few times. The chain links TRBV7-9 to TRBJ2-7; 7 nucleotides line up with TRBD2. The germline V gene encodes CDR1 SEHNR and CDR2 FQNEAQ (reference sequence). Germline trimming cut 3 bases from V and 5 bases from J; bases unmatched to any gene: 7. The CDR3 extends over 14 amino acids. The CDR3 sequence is CASSFGGRAHEQYF. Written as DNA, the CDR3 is TGTGCCAGCAGCTTTGGAGGGAGGGCCCACGAGCAGTACTTC.

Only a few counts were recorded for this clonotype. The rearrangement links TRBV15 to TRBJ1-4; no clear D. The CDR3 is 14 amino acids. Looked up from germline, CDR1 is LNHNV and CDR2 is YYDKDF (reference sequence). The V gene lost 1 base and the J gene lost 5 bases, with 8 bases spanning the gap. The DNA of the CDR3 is TGTGCCACCAGCAGAGGTGGGAAAAATGAAAAACTGTTTTTT. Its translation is CATSRGGKNEKLFF.

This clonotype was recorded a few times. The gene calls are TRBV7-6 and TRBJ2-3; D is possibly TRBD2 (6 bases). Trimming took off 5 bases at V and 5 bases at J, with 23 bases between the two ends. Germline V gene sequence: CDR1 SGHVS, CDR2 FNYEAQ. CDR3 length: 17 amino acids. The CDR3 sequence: CASSPTDGSLGGDTQYF. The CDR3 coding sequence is TGTGCCAGCAGCCCCACGGACGGGAGTCTAGGAGGAGATACGCAGTATTTT.

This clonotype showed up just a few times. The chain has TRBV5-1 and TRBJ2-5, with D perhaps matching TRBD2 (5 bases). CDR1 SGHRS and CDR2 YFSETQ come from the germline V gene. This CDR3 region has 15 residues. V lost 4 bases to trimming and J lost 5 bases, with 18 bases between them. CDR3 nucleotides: TGCGCCAGCAGCGCCACCCCGGGCCAGCGGGAGACCCAGTACTTC. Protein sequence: CASSATPGQRETQYF.

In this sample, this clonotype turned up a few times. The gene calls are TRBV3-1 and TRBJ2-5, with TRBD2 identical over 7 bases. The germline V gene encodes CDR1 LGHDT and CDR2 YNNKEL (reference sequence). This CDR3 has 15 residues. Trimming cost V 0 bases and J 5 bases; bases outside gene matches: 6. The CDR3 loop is CASSQDRGEWETQYF. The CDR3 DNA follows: TGTGCCAGCAGCCAAGATCGGGGGGAATGGGAGACCCAGTACTTC.

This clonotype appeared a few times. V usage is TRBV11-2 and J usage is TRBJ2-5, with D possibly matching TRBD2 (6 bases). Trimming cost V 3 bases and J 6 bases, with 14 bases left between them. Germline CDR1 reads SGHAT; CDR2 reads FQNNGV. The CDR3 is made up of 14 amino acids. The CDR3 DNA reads TGTGCCAGCAGCTTCAACGCGGAGGGGCAGACCCAGTACTTC. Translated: CASSFNAEGQTQYF.

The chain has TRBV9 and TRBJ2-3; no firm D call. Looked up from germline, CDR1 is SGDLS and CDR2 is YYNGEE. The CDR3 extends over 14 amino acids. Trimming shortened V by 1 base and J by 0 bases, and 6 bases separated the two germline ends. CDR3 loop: CASSVRPSTDTQYF. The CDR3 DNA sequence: TGTGCCAGCAGCGTACGTCCTAGCACAGATACGCAGTATTTT. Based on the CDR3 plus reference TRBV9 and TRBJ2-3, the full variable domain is DSGVTQTPKHLITATGQRVTLRCSPRSGDLSVYWYQQSLDQGLQFLIQYYNGEERAKGNILERFSAQQFPDLHSELNLSSLELGDSALYFCASSVRPSTDTQYFGPGTRLTVL.

CDR3 bases: TGTGCCATCAGTGTTGCCGGGACAGGGGCTTCACCCCTCCACTTT. Its protein product is CAISVAGTGASPLHF. This sequence joins TRBV10-3 and TRBJ1-6; 10 bases fit TRBD1. J lost 9 bases, V lost 4 bases, and 6 bases had no gene match. The CDR3 contains 15 residues. In germline, CDR1 is ENHRY, CDR2 SYGVKD.

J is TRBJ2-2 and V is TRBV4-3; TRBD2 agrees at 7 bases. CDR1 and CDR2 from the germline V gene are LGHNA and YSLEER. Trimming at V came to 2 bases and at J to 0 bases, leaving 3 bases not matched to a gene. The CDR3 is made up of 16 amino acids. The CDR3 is CASSQSAGTNTGELFF. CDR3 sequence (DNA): TGCGCCAGCAGCCAATCAGCGGGGACGAACACCGGGGAGCTGTTTTTT.

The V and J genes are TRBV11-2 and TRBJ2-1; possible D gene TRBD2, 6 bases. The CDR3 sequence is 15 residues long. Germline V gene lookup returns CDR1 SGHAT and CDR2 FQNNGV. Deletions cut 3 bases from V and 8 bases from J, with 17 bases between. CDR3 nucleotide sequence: TGTGCCAGCAGCTTGTCCGGGAGAACTCTCGATGAGCAGTTCTTC. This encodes CASSLSGRTLDEQFF.

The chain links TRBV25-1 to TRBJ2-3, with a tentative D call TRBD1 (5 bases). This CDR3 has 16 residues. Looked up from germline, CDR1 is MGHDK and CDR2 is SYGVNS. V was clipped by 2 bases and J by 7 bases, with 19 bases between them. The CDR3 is CASSETDSQRPYTQYF. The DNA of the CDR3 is TGTGCCAGCAGTGAAACCGACAGCCAGCGACCTTATACGCAGTATTTT.

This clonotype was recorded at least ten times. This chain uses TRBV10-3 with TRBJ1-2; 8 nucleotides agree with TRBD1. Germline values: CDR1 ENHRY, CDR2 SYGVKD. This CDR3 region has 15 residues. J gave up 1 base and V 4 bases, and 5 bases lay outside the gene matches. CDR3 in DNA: TGTGCCATCAGTGGCGGACAGGGAAATAACTATGGCTACACCTTC. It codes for CAISGGQGNNYGYTF.

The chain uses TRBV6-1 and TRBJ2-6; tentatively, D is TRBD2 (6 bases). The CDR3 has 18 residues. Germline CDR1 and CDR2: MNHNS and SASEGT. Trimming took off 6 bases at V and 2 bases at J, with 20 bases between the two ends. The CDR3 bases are TGTGCCAGCAGAAGCTTAGAGCGGACTATCACTGGGGCCAACGTCCTGACTTTC. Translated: CASRSLERTITGANVLTF.

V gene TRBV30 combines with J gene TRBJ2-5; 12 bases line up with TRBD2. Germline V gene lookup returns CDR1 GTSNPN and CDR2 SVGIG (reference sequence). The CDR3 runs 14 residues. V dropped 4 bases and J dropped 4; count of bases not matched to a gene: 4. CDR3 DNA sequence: TGTGCCTGGACTAGCGGGGGGGTATCAGAGACCCAGTACTTC. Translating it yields CAWTSGGVSETQYF.

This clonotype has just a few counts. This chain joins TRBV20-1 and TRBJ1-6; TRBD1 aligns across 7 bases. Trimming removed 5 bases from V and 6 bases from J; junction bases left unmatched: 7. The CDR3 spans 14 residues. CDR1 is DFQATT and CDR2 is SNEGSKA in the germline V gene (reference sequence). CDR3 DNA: TGCAGTGCTTCCCCGGGACAGTCTAATTCACCCCTCCACTTT. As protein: CSASPGQSNSPLHF.

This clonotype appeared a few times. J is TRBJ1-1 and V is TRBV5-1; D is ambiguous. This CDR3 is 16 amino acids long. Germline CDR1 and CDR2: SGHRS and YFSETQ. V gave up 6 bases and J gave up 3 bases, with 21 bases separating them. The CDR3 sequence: CASTGSGAVDDTEAFF. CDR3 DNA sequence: TGCGCCAGCACCGGATCTGGCGCGGTGGACGACACTGAAGCTTTCTTT.

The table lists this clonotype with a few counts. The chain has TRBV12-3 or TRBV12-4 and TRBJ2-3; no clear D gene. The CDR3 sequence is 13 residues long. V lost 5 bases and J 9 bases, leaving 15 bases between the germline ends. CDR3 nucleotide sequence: TGTGCCAGCAGTCCCCCCAAGTTTAGGACGCAGTATTTT. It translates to CASSPPKFRTQYF.

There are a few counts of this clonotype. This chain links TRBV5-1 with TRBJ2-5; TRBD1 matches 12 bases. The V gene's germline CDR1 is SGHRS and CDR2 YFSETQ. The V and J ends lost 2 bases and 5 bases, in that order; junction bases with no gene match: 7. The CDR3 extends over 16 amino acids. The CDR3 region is CASSFRDRGPEETQYF. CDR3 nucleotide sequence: TGCGCCAGCAGCTTTAGGGACAGGGGGCCGGAGGAGACCCAGTACTTC.

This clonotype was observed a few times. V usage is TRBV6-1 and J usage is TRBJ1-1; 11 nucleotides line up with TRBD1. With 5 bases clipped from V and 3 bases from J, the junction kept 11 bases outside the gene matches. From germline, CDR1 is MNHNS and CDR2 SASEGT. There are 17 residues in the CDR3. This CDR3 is CASSPRGTGGMDTEAFF. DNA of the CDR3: TGTGCCAGCAGTCCGAGAGGGACAGGGGGTATGGACACTGAAGCTTTCTTT.

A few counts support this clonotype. In DNA, the CDR3 is TGTGCCAGCAGCGCCATCGGGACCTCGGGCAATCAGCCCCAGCATTTT. Translating it yields CASSAIGTSGNQPQHF. The rearrangement joins TRBV6-1 to TRBJ1-5; TRBD1 is a possible D gene (5 bases). The CDR3 totals 16 residues. V lost 6 bases to trimming and J lost 2 bases, with 17 bases between them. Germline V lookup: CDR1 MNHNS, CDR2 SASEGT.

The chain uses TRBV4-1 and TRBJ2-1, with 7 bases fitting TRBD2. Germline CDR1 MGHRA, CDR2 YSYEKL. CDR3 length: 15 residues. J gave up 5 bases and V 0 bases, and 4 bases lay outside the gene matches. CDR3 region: CASSQEGLADNEQFF. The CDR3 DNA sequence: TGCGCCAGCAGCCAAGAGGGGCTAGCGGACAATGAGCAGTTCTTC.